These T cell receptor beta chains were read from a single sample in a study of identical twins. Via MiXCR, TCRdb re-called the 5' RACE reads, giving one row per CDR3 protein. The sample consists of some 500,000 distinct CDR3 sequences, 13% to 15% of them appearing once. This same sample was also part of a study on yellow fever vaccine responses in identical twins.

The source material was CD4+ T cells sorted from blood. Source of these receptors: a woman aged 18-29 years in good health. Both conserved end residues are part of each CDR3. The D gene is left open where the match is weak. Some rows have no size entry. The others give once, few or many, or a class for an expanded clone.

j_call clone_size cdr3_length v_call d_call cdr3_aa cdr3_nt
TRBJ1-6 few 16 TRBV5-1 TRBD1 CASSLAGQGNNSPLHF TGCGCCAGCAGCTTGGCGGGACAGGGGAATAATTCACCCCTCCACTTT
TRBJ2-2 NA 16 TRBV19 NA CASSVRRDKYTGELFF TGTGCCAGTAGTGTCCGTCGGGACAAATACACCGGGGAGCTGTTTTTT
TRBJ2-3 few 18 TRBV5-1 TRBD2 CASSLGLAGGPGADTQYF TGCGCCAGCAGCTTGGGACTAGCGGGGGGGCCGGGCGCAGATACGCAGTATTTT
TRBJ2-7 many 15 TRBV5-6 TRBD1 CASSRQGQGTREQYF TGTGCCAGCAGCCGCCAAGGACAGGGCACACGCGAGCAGTACTTC
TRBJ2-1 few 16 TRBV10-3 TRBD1 CAISEPGTGDYNEQFF TGTGCCATCAGTGAACCAGGGACAGGGGACTACAATGAGCAGTTCTTC
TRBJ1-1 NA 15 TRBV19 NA CASMPRGSGGTEAFF TGTGCCAGTATGCCCAGGGGATCCGGGGGCACTGAAGCTTTCTTT
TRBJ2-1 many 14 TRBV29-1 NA CSATRGPIHNEQFF TGCAGCGCCACGAGGGGACCCATTCACAATGAGCAGTTCTTC
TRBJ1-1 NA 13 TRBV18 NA CASSPDLHTEAFF TGTGCCAGCTCACCAGATCTGCACACTGAAGCTTTCTTT
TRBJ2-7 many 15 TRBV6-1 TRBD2 CASNHRGGLFYEQYF TGTGCCAGCAACCACCGGGGGGGGCTTTTTTACGAGCAGTACTTC
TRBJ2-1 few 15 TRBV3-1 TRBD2 CASSLLAGDYNEQFF TGTGCCAGCAGCCTACTAGCGGGGGACTACAATGAGCAGTTCTTC
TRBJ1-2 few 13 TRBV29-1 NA CSVDRISFYGYTF TGCAGCGTTGATCGAATATCTTTCTATGGCTACACCTTC
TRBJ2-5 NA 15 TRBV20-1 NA CSASDEGLRRETQYF TGCAGTGCTAGTGACGAGGGACTCAGGAGGGAGACCCAGTACTTC
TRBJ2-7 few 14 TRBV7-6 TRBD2 CASSYTSGSYEQYF TGTGCCAGCAGCTATACTAGCGGGAGCTACGAGCAGTACTTC
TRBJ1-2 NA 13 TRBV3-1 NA CASSQALSRGYTF TGTGCCAGCAGCCAAGCCCTGTCTCGAGGCTACACCTTC
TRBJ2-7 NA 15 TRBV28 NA CAISLGPVCWAEQYF TGTGCCATCAGCTTGGGGCCGGTCTGCTGGGCAGAGCAGTACTTC
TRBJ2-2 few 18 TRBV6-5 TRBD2 CASSYSNRASGITGELFF TGTGCCAGCAGTTACTCGAATCGGGCTAGCGGAATCACCGGGGAGCTGTTTTTT
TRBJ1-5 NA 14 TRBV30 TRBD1 CAWSPDRGSQPQHF TGTGCCTGGAGTCCTGACAGGGGTAGTCAGCCCCAGCATTTT
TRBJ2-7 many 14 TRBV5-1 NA CASSLAEEVYEQYF TGCGCCAGCAGCTTGGCCGAGGAGGTTTACGAGCAGTACTTC
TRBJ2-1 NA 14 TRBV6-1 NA CASSPWDSNNEQFF TGTGCCAGCAGTCCTTGGGACTCTAACAATGAGCAGTTCTTC
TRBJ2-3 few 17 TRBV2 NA CASSEFLFGASTDTQYF TGTGCCAGCAGTGAATTTCTTTTCGGGGCTAGCACAGATACGCAGTATTTT
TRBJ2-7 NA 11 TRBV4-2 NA CASSYGQEQYF TGTGCCAGCAGCTATGGACAGGAGCAGTACTTC
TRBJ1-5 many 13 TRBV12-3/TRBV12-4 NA CASSSQEGQPQHF TGTGCCAGCAGTTCGCAGGAGGGGCAGCCCCAGCATTTT
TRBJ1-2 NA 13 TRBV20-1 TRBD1 CSAEDRGNYGYTF TGCAGTGCTGAGGACAGGGGGAACTATGGCTACACCTTC
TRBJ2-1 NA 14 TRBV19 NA CASSFSPRANEQFF TGTGCCAGTAGTTTCTCACCCAGGGCCAATGAGCAGTTCTTC
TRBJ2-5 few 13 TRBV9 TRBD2 CASSDLAGETQYF TGTGCCAGCAGCGACTTAGCGGGAGAGACCCAGTACTTC
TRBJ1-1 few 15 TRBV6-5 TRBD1 CASSLTNRGDTEAFF TGTGCCAGCAGTTTAACAAACAGGGGGGACACTGAAGCTTTCTTT
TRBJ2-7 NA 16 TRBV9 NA CASSVGGVGLIYEQYF TGTGCCAGCAGCGTAGGTGGGGTCGGGCTAATCTACGAGCAGTACTTC
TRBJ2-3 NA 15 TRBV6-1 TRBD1 CASSAGTGTTDRQYF TGTGCCAGCAGTGCCGGGACAGGGACCACCGATAGGCAGTATTTT
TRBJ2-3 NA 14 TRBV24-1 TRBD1 CATSDTGGTDTQYF TGTGCCACCAGTGATACAGGGGGCACAGATACGCAGTATTTT
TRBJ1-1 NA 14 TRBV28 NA CASSFRGRGTEAFF TGTGCCAGCAGCTTCAGAGGACGGGGCACTGAAGCTTTCTTT